A selection of T cell receptor beta chains follows, all from one sample in a study of cytomegalovirus exposure and HLA in healthy donors. The method was immunoSEQ multiplex PCR; TCRdb's version includes in-frame clones alone and lacks a portion of them. The data hold about 180,000 clones, with over 70% observed a single time. The sequenced sample consisted of PBMCs. Receptor source: a woman aged 45-60 years in good health and CMV-seronegative. The CDR3 runs from the conserved cysteine through the conserved F or W. The order of the fields is J gene, D gene, clone size, V gene, CDR3 length, CDR3 protein, CDR3 DNA. A D gene is named only where the DNA matches it firmly. Some rows have no size entry. The others give once, few or many, or a class for an expanded clone.

TRBJ1-1	TRBD1	once	TRBV6-1	15	CASSRTQGADTEAFF	TGTGCCAGCAGTAGAACACAGGGGGCTGACACTGAAGCTTTCTTT
TRBJ1-4	TRBD1	-	TRBV2	15	CASSYTGTGHEKLFF	TGTGCCAGCAGCTACACCGGGACAGGGCATGAAAAACTGTTTTTT
TRBJ2-3	-	-	TRBV21-1	20	CASSPKEGLLGGGITDTQYF	TGTGCCAGCAGCCCGAAGGAGGGCCTTCTGGGGGGTGGGATCACAGATACGCAGTATTTT
TRBJ2-7	TRBD1	-	TRBV15	15	CATSTTTGGSDEQYF	TGTGCCACCAGCACCACGACAGGGGGAAGTGACGAGCAGTACTTC
TRBJ1-5	-	-	TRBV19	15	CASGRRTYSNQPQHF	TGTGCCAGTGGACGGAGGACTTATAGCAATCAGCCCCAGCATTTT
TRBJ1-2	-	-	TRBV5-4	13	CASSLAGYYGYTF	TGTGCCAGCAGCCTTGCAGGGTACTATGGCTACACCTTC
TRBJ2-1	TRBD2	-	TRBV9	15	CASSVGGGPYNEQFF	TGTGCCAGCAGCGTAGGCGGGGGACCCTACAATGAGCAGTTCTTC
TRBJ2-3	TRBD2	-	TRBV7-2	15	CASSLGETSGGRKLF	TGTGCCAGCAGCTTAGGAGAGACTAGCGGGGGGCGAAAACTTTTT
TRBJ2-1	-	-	TRBV29-1	15	CSVEWGVVSYNEQFF	TGCAGCGTTGAATGGGGGGTGGTCTCCTACAATGAGCAGTTCTTC
TRBJ2-2	-	-	TRBV7-3	16	CASSRNRGGNTGELFF	TGTGCCAGCAGCCGAAACAGGGGGGGAAACACCGGGGAGCTGTTTTTT
TRBJ2-1	-	-	TRBV5-1	12	CASSLLGGEQFF	TGCGCCAGCAGCCTCCTAGGGGGTGAGCAGTTCTTC
TRBJ2-3	-	-	TRBV5-4	16	CASSSIVMTSTDTQYF	TGTGCCAGCAGCTCGATAGTGATGACTAGCACAGATACGCAGTATTTT
TRBJ1-5	TRBD1	-	TRBV5-4	15	CASSSDRASNQPQHF	TGTGCCAGCAGCTCCGACAGGGCTAGCAATCAGCCCCAGCATTTT
TRBJ2-3	TRBD2	-	TRBV19	13	CASSMSGADTQYF	TGTGCCAGTAGTATGAGCGGGGCAGATACGCAGTATTTT
TRBJ1-2	-	-	TRBV28	13	CASTLEGGYGYTF	TGTGCCAGCACCTTGGAAGGGGGCTATGGCTACACCTTC
TRBJ2-7	TRBD2	-	TRBV6-5	14	CASRLAGTEYEQYF	TGTGCCAGCAGACTAGCGGGGACCGAGTACGAGCAGTACTTC
TRBJ1-1	TRBD1	-	TRBV11-3	14	CASSQGQGNTEAFF	TGTGCCAGCAGCCAGGGACAGGGGAACACTGAAGCTTTCTTT
TRBJ2-5	-	few	TRBV29-1	13	CSVEVGVGETQYF	TGCAGCGTTGAGGTTGGAGTTGGTGAGACCCAGTACTTC
TRBJ2-7	TRBD1	-	TRBV5-1	19	CASSSGQGRIGSYDYEQYF	TGCGCCAGCAGCTCCGGACAGGGTCGAATAGGAAGTTATGACTACGAGCAGTACTTC
TRBJ1-5	TRBD1	-	TRBV28	15	CATSMPGQGRLPQHF	TGTGCCACTTCAATGCCGGGACAGGGTAGGTTGCCCCAGCATTTT
TRBJ2-3	-	few	TRBV6-1	14	CASSDGRVGDTQYF	TGTGCCAGCAGTGATGGTCGGGTGGGAGATACGCAGTATTTT
TRBJ1-2	-	-	TRBV5-4	14	CASRLNGGNYGYTF	TGTGCCAGCAGACTCAACGGGGGTAACTATGGCTACACCTTC
TRBJ1-5	-	-	TRBV2	15	CASSDRGSGDQPQHF	TGTGCCAGCAGTGATAGAGGGTCGGGTGATCAGCCCCAGCATTTT